A selection of T cell receptor beta chains follows, all from one sample in a study of cytomegalovirus exposure and HLA in healthy donors. Using immunoSEQ multiplex PCR, the repertoire was profiled, and TCRdb retains in-frame clones only, with some absent. The sample includes 60,000 to 70,000 clones, roughly 74% of them seen just once. The sequenced sample was PBMCs. These receptors originate from a man aged 18-30 years in good health and CMV-seropositive. Both conserved end residues are part of each CDR3. Fields, in order: J gene, D gene, V gene, clone size, CDR3 DNA, CDR3 protein. The D gene is left open where the match is weak. Clone size appears in some rows only: once, few, many, or a class for an expanded clone.

TRBJ1-1 | NA | TRBV6-6 | NA | TGTGCCAGCGGATACAGGAACACTGAAGCTTTCTTT | CASGYRNTEAFF
TRBJ1-2 | NA | TRBV30 | NA | TGTGCCTGGGACACCAATAACTATGGCTACACCTTC | CAWDTNNYGYTF
TRBJ2-5 | NA | TRBV2 | few | TGTGCCAGCAGTGATCGACTAATCCAAGAGACCCAGTACTTC | CASSDRLIQETQYF
TRBJ2-3 | TRBD1 | TRBV30 | NA | TGTGCCGGGCTCGGCAGGGGGAGAGATACGCAGTATTTT | CAGLGRGRDTQYF
TRBJ2-7 | NA | TRBV9 | NA | TGTGCCAGCAGCGCCGGGAACAGAGTCTACGAGCAGTACTTC | CASSAGNRVYEQYF
TRBJ1-2 | NA | TRBV5-1 | NA | TGCGCCAGCAGCTTGACAGGGCTCGGCTACACCTTC | CASSLTGLGYTF
TRBJ2-1 | NA | TRBV7-8 | NA | TGTGCCAGCAGCTTAGAGTGGGAGGTCAATGAGCAGTTCTTC | CASSLEWEVNEQFF
TRBJ2-7 | TRBD1 | TRBV6-5 | NA | TGTGCCAGCAGTTACGGGGACAGGGCCGAGCAGTACTTC | CASSYGDRAEQYF
TRBJ1-3 | TRBD1 | TRBV30 | NA | TGTGCCTGGAAGGTGGCAGGGGGCTTTGGAAACACCATATATTTT | CAWKVAGGFGNTIYF
TRBJ1-4 | TRBD1 | TRBV7-6 | few | TGTGCCAGCAGCGAGGGACAGGGTCGGTTTTTT | CASSEGQGRFF
TRBJ2-7 | NA | TRBV5-1 | NA | TGCGCCAGCAGCTTGGGGCAGAACTACGAGCAGTACTTC | CASSLGQNYEQYF
TRBJ1-1 | NA | TRBV7-9 | few | TGTGCCAGCAGCTTACAGGGAGGGAACACTGAAGCTTTCTTT | CASSLQGGNTEAFF
TRBJ1-2 | TRBD1 | TRBV7-9 | NA | TGTGCCAGCAGCCACGGACAGGGGAACGGTGGCTACACCTTC | CASSHGQGNGGYTF
TRBJ1-1 | NA | TRBV30 | NA | TGTGCCTGGCAAGGACCGGCGGGGACTGAAGCTTTCTTT | CAWQGPAGTEAFF
TRBJ1-6 | NA | TRBV2 | few | TGTGCCAGCACCGGGGGTTTCGCCCCCCTCCACTTT | CASTGGFAPLHF
TRBJ2-1 | TRBD1 | TRBV18 | NA | TGTGCCAGCTCCCAAACGGGACAGGTAAAAGGGAATGAGCAGTTCTTC | CASSQTGQVKGNEQFF
TRBJ2-7 | NA | TRBV25-1 | NA | TGTGCCAGCAGTGGCCGATGGACAGTACACTACGAGCAGTACTTC | CASSGRWTVHYEQYF
TRBJ1-5 | NA | TRBV28 | NA | TGTGCCAGCACCCTTACCGGACACCAGGATCAGCCCCAGCATTTT | CASTLTGHQDQPQHF
TRBJ2-3 | TRBD1 | TRBV2 | NA | TGTGCCAGCATAATAGGCCCGGGACAGGGAACAGATACGCAGTATTTT | CASIIGPGQGTDTQYF
TRBJ2-5 | NA | TRBV4-1 | NA | TGCGCCAGCAGCCAAGGAAACAGGGCAGAGACCCAGTACTTC | CASSQGNRAETQYF
TRBJ1-4 | NA | TRBV6-5 | NA | TGTGCCAGCAGCCAAAGACCCCCGGGAGACTTACAACTGTTTTTT | CASSQRPPGDLQLFF
TRBJ2-3 | TRBD2 | TRBV7-6 | NA | TGTGCCAGCAGCTTAGGAGCGGGAGGGCCGCTTACGCAGTATTTT | CASSLGAGGPLTQYF
TRBJ2-3 | TRBD2 | TRBV27 | NA | TGTGCCAGCCTCCCTGCGGGAGGTACGCAGTATTTT | CASLPAGGTQYF
TRBJ2-5 | NA | TRBV20-1 | NA | TGCAGTGGGGGCCCCCAAGAGACCCAGTACTTC | CSGGPQETQYF
TRBJ2-1 | NA | TRBV6-5 | NA | TGCCTTACACAGAGCTCCTACAATGAGCAGTTCTTC | CLTQSSYNEQFF
TRBJ2-7 | NA | TRBV6-1 | NA | TGTGCCAGCAGTCAGCAGACTTCCTACGAGCAGTACTTC | CASSQQTSYEQYF
TRBJ2-5 | TRBD2 | TRBV9 | NA | TGTGCCAGCAGCGTAGGGACTAGCGGGAAGGAGACCCAGTACTTC | CASSVGTSGKETQYF
TRBJ1-2 | NA | TRBV25-1 | once | TGTGCCAGCAGTGATCGAACAGGAGATGGCTACACCTTC | CASSDRTGDGYTF
TRBJ2-7 | TRBD1 | TRBV4-1 | NA | TGCGCCAGCAGCCAAGATCCAGGACAGGGCTCCTACGAGCAGTACTTC | CASSQDPGQGSYEQYF
TRBJ2-7 | NA | TRBV6-5 | NA | TGTGCCAGCAGTTTTGATTGGGACACTTCTTACTACGAGCAGTACTTC | CASSFDWDTSYYEQYF
TRBJ1-1 | NA | TRBV9 | NA | TGTGCCAGCTCAACGGCGGTGAACACTGAAGCTTTCTTT | CASSTAVNTEAFF
TRBJ1-4 | TRBD1 | TRBV30 | NA | TGTGCCTGGAACAGGGGTGGAACTAATGAAAAACTGTTTTTT | CAWNRGGTNEKLFF
TRBJ1-4 | NA | TRBV2 | few | TGTGCCAGCAGTGAAGCCGGCCGAGGAGGGGAAAAACTGTTTTTT | CASSEAGRGGEKLFF
TRBJ2-5 | TRBD1 | TRBV10-1 | once | TGCGCCAGCAGTGAGTCGACAGGGACGGAGACCCAGTACTTC | CASSESTGTETQYF
TRBJ1-1 | TRBD1 | TRBV19 | NA | TGTGCCATCCACAGGGGGACTGAAGCTTTCTTT | CAIHRGTEAFF
TRBJ1-3 | NA | TRBV27 | NA | TGTGCCAGCAGTGATTCGGTTAGAGGAAACACCATATATTTT | CASSDSVRGNTIYF
TRBJ2-7 | NA | TRBV5-8 | NA | TGTGCCAGCACCCTCTATAGTGAGAGCAACCTCTCCTACGAGCAGTACTTC | CASTLYSESNLSYEQYF
TRBJ1-3 | TRBD1 | TRBV29-1 | NA | TGCAGCGTTTCGACAGGGGGCTCTGGAAACACCATATATTTT | CSVSTGGSGNTIYF
TRBJ1-5 | NA | TRBV6-5 | NA | TGTGCCAGCAGTTACGGCCAGTACAATCAGCCCCAGCATTTT | CASSYGQYNQPQHF
TRBJ2-1 | TRBD2 | TRBV29-1 | NA | TGCAGCGTTGATGGACTAGCGGGAGTCTCCAATGAGCAGTTCTTC | CSVDGLAGVSNEQFF